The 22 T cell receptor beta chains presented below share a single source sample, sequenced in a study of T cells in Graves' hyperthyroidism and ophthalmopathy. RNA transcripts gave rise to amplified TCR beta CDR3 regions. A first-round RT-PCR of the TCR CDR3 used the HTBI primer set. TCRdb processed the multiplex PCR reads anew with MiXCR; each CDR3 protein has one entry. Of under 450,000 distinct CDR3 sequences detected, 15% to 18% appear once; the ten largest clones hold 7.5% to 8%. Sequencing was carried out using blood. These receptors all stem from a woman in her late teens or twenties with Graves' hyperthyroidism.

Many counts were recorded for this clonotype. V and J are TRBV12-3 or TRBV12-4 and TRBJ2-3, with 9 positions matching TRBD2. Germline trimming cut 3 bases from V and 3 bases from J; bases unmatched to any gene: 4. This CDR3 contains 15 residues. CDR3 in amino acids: CASSLGGGATDTQYF. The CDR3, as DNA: TGTGCCAGCAGTTTGGGCGGGGGGGCGACAGATACGCAGTATTTT.

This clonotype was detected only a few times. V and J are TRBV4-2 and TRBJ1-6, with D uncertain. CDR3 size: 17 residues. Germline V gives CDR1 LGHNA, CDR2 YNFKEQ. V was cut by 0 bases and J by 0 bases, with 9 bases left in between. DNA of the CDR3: TGTGCCAGCAGCCAAGATCCGTGGAGCTCCTATAATTCACCCCTCCACTTT. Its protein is CASSQDPWSSYNSPLHF.

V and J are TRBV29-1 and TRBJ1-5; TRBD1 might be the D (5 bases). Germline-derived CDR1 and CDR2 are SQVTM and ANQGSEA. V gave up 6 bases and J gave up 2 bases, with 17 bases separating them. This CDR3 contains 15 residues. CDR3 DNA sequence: TGCAGCGTCCACAAGGGGCGGGGTGGCAATCAGCCCCAGCATTTT. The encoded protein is CSVHKGRGGNQPQHF.

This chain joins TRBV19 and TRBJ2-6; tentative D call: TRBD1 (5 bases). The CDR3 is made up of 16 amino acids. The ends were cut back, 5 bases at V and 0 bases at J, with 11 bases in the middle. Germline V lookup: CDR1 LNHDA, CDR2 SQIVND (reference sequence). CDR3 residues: CASSLQGASGANVLTF. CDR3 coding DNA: TGTGCCAGTAGTCTGCAGGGTGCCTCTGGGGCCAACGTCCTGACTTTC.

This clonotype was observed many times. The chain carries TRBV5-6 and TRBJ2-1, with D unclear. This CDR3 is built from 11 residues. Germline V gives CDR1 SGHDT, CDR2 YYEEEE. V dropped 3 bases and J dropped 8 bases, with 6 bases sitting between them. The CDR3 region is CASSSQDEQFF. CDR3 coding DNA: TGTGCCAGCAGCTCCCAGGATGAGCAGTTCTTC.

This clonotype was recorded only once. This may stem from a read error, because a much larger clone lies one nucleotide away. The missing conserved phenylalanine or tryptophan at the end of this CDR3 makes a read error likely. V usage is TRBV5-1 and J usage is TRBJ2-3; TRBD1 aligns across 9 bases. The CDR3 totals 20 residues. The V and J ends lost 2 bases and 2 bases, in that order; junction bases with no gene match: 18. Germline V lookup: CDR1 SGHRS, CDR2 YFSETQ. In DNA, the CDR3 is TGCGCCAGCAGCTTTCTCCCGGGACAGGGAAGGAGTCTTCTCACAGATACGCAGTATTCT. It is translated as CASSFLPGQGRSLLTDTQYS.

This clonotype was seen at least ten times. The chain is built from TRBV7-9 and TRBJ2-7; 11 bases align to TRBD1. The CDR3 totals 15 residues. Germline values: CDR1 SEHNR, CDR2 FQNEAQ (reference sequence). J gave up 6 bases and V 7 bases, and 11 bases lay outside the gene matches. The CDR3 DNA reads TGTGCCAGCACCAAGATGGGGGACAGGGGGGTCGAGCAGTACTTC. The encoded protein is CASTKMGDRGVEQYF.

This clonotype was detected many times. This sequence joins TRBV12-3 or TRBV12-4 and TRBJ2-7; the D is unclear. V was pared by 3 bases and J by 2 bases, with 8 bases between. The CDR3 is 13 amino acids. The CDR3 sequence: CASSFGLTYEQYF. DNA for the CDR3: TGTGCCAGCAGTTTCGGGCTAACCTACGAGCAGTACTTC.

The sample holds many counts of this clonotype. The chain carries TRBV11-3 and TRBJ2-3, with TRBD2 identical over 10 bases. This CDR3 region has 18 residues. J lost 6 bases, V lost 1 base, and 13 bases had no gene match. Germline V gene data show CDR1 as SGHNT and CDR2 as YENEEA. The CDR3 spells CASSLGFTSGNTQDTQYF. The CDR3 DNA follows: TGTGCCAGCAGCTTAGGTTTCACTAGCGGGAACACACAGGATACGCAGTATTTT.

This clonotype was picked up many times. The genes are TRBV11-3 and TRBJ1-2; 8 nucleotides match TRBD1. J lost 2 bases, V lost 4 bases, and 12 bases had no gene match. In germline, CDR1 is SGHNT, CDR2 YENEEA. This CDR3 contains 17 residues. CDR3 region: CASSSGARTGRNYGYTF. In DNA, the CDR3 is TGTGCCAGCAGCTCAGGAGCCCGGACAGGGCGGAACTATGGCTACACCTTC.

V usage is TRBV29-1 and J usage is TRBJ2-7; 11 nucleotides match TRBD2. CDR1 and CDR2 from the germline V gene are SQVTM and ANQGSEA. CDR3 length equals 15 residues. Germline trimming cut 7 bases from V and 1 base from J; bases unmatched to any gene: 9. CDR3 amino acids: CSAGRTSGPSYEQYF. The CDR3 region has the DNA TGCAGCGCTGGACGGACTAGCGGGCCTTCCTACGAGCAGTACTTC.

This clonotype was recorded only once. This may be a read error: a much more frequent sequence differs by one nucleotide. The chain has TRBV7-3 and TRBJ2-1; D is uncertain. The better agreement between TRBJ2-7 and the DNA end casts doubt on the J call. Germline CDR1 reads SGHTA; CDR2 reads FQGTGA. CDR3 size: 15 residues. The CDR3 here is CASSLSGSPGNEQYF. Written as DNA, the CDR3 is TGTGCCAGCAGCTTAAGCGGCAGCCCAGGAAATGAGCAGTACTTC.

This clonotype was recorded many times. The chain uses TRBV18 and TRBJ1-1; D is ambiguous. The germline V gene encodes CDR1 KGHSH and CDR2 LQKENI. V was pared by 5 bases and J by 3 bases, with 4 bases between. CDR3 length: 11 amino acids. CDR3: CASSMDTEAFF. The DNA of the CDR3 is TGTGCCAGCTCAATGGACACTGAAGCTTTCTTT.

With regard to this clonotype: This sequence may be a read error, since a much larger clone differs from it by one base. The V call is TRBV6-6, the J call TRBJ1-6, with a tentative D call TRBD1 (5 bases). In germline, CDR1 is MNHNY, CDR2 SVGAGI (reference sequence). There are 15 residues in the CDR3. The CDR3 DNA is TGTGCCAGCAGTTACTCGGCAGGGCTAAATTCACGCCTCCACTTT. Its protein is CASSYSAGLNSRLHF.

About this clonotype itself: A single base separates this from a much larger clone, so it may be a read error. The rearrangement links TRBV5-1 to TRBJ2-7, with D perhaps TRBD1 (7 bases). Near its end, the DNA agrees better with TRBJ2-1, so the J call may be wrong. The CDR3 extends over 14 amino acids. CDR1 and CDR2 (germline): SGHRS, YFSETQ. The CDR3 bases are TGCGCCAGCAGCTGGGGGGACAGTCCCTACGAGCAGTTCTTC. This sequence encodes CASSWGDSPYEQFF.

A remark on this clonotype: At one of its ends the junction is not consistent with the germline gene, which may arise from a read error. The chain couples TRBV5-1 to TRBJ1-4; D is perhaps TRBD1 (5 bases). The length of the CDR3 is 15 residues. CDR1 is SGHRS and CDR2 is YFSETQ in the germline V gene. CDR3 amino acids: CASSLEGNVDEILFF. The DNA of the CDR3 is TGCGCCAGCAGCTTGGAGGGGAACGTGGATGAAATACTGTTTTTT.

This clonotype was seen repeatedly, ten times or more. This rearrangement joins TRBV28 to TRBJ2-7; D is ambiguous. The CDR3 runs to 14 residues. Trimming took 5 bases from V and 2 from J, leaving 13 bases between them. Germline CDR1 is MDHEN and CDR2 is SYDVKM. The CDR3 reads CASSPDRSPYEQYF. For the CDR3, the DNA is TGTGCCAGCAGTCCGGACCGTTCCCCCTACGAGCAGTACTTC. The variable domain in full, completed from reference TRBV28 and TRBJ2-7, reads DVKVTQSSRYLVKRTGEKVFLECVQDMDHENMFWYRQDPGLGLRLIYFSYDVKMKEKGDIPEGYSVSREKKERFSLILESASTNQTSMYLCASSPDRSPYEQYFGPGTRLTVT.

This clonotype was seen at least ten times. The CDR3 region is CASSLVLAGEPYEQYF. The CDR3 nucleotides read TGTGCCAGCAGCTTAGTACTAGCGGGGGAGCCCTACGAGCAGTACTTC. This rearrangement joins TRBV7-6 to TRBJ2-7; 11 bases are shared with TRBD2. Germline V CDR1 and CDR2: SGHVS, FNYEAQ. The ends lost 1 base at V and 2 bases at J; junction bases unmatched: 4. This CDR3 region has 16 residues.

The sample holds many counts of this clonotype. CDR3 in amino acids: CSACRMAGPYEQYF. CDR3 bases: TGCAGTGCTTGTAGGATGGCAGGGCCCTACGAGCAGTACTTC. This chain connects TRBV20-1 to TRBJ2-7; possible D gene TRBD1, 5 bases. Germline lookup yields CDR1 DFQATT and CDR2 SNEGSKA (reference sequence). Trimming shortened V by 5 bases and J by 2 bases, and 16 bases separated the two germline ends. The CDR3 runs 14 residues.

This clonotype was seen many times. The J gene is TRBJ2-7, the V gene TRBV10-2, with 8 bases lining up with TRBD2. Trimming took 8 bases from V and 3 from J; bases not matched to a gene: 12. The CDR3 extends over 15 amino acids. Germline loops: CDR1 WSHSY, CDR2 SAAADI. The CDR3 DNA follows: TGCGCCAGCCGGGAATGGACTAGCCGTAACTACGAGCAGTACTTC. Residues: CASREWTSRNYEQYF.

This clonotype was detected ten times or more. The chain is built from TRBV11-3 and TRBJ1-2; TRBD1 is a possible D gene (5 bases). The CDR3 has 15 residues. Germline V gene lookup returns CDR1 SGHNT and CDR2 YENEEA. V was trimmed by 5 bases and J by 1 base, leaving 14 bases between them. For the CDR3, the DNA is TGTGCCAGCAGCCCCCGGGGGACCGATAACTATGGCTACACCTTC. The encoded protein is CASSPRGTDNYGYTF.

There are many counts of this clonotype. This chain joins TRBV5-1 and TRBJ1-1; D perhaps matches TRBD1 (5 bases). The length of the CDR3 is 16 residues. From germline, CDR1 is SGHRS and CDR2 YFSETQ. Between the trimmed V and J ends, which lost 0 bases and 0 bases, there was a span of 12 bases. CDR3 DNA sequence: TGCGCCAGCAGCTTGGACAGGCCACTAATGAACACTGAAGCTTTCTTT. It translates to CASSLDRPLMNTEAFF. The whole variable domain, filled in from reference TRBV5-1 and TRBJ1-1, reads KAGVTQTPRYLIKTRGQQVTLSCSPISGHRSVSWYQQTPGQGLQFLFEYFSETQRNKGNFPGRFSGRQFSNSRSEMNVSTLELGDSALYLCASSLDRPLMNTEAFFGQGTRLTVV.